The 7 T cell receptor beta chains below all came from one sample that was sequenced in a study of CD4 T cells in relation to SARS-CoV-2 and coronaviruses. TCRdb's copy holds only in-frame clones and misses some; the assay was immunoSEQ multiplex PCR. The profile covers tens of thousands of clones, with 77% appearing a single time and about 2.8% taken by the ten largest. Their cognate antigens are unknown. The specimen sequenced was memory CD4+ T cells from PBMCs, cultured in vitro. All receptors come from an adult with COVID-19.

The rearrangement uses TRBV28 and TRBJ2-3, with 8 bases matching TRBD2. The CDR3 length is 20 residues. Trimming at V came to 4 bases and at J to 8 bases, leaving 26 bases not matched to a gene. Germline V lookup: CDR1 MDHEN, CDR2 SYDVKM. In nucleotides, the CDR3 is TGTGCCAGCAGTTCCCCCAGTCGGGCGGGAGGCCCCGGTAGATTAGGTACGCAGTATTTT. Encoded protein: CASSSPSRAGGPGRLGTQYF.

This clone was seen only a few times. The chain links TRBV7-9 to TRBJ2-2; no reliable D call. Trimming left V 6 bases short and J 6 bases short, with 14 bases between. Germline V gene data show CDR1 as SEHNR and CDR2 as FQNEAQ (reference sequence). The CDR3 loop spans 14 amino acids. CDR3 in amino acids: CASSPLLRAGELFF. CDR3 DNA sequence: TGTGCCAGCAGTCCACTTCTAAGGGCCGGGGAGCTGTTTTTT.

This clone has only one observation. V gene TRBV7-2 combines with J gene TRBJ1-5; weak D call: TRBD1 (5 bases). This CDR3 spans 16 amino acids. Germline CDR1 is SGHTA and CDR2 is FQGNSA. Trimming left V 0 bases short and J 3 bases short, with 12 bases between. In DNA, the CDR3 is TGTGCCAGCAGCTTAGCGCCCAGGGTTCACAATCAGCCCCAGCATTTT. This sequence encodes CASSLAPRVHNQPQHF.

The J gene is TRBJ2-7, the V gene TRBV4-1; 14 nucleotides line up with TRBD2. Germline CDR1 MGHRA, CDR2 YSYEKL. This CDR3 is 17 amino acids long. J gave up 6 bases and V 4 bases, and 11 bases lay outside the gene matches. CDR3 in amino acids: CASSRGLAGADLVEQYF. The CDR3 region has the DNA TGCGCCAGCAGCCGGGGACTAGCGGGAGCCGATTTAGTCGAGCAGTACTTC.

The rearrangement uses TRBV5-1 and TRBJ2-3; 11 nucleotides agree with TRBD2. Germline CDR1 SGHRS, CDR2 YFSETQ. CDR3 length equals 19 residues. Germline trimming cut 3 bases from V and 2 bases from J; bases unmatched to any gene: 14. Written as DNA, the CDR3 is TGCGCCAGCAGCTATACAGGGCAGAGGGGACTAGCGGACACAGATACGCAGTATTTT. It encodes CASSYTGQRGLADTDTQYF.

The chain joins TRBV21-1 to TRBJ2-7. TRBV21-1 is given as a pseudogene. There are 16 residues in the CDR3. This chain's CDR3 is CASSKRVSWGSFEQYF. CDR3 bases: TGTGCCAGCAGTAAGAGAGTGTCCTGGGGTTCGTTCGAGCAGTACTTC.

The rearrangement joins TRBV6-4 to TRBJ2-7; 8 bases line up with TRBD2. The germline V gene has CDR1 MRHNA and CDR2 SNTAGT. This CDR3 spans 15 amino acids. V lost 10 bases and J lost 3; bases outside the gene matches: 14. CDR3 nucleotide sequence: TGTGCCACCTGTACACCGGGACTAGTGGACTACGAGCAGTACTTC. The encoded protein is CATCTPGLVDYEQYF.